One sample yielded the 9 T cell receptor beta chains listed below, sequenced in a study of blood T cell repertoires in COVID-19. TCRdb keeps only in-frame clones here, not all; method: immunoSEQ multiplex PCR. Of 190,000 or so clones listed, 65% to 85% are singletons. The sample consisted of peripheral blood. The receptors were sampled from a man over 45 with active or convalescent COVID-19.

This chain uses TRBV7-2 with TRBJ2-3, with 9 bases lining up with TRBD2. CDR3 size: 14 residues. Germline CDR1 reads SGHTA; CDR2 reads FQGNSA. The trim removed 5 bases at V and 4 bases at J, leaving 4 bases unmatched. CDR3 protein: CASSDGLASDTQYF. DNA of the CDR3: TGTGCCAGCAGCGATGGACTAGCGTCAGATACGCAGTATTTT.

The CDR3 spells CASSLVGSSGRATGELFF. CDR3 coding DNA: TGTGCCAGCAGCTTAGTAGGGTCCAGCGGGAGGGCCACCGGGGAGCTGTTTTTT. The chain links TRBV7-6 to TRBJ2-2; 10 nucleotides match TRBD2. V trimming: 1 base; J trimming: 4 bases; junction bases outside the gene matches: 9. The CDR3 loop spans 18 amino acids. CDR1 and CDR2 (germline): SGHVS, FNYEAQ.

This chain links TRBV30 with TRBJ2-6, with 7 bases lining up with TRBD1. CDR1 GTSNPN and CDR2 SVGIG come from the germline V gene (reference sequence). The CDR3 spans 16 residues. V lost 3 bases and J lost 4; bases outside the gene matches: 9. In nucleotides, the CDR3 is TGTGCCTGGAGGAAAGGGGGCACGAGCGGGGCCAACGTCCTGACTTTC. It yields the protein CAWRKGGTSGANVLTF.

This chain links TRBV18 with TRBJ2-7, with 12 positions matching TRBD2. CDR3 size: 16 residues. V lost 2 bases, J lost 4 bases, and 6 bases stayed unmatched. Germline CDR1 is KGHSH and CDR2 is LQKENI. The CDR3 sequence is CASSPGLAGGVYEQYF. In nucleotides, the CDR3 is TGTGCCAGCTCACCAGGCCTAGCGGGAGGGGTATACGAGCAGTACTTC.

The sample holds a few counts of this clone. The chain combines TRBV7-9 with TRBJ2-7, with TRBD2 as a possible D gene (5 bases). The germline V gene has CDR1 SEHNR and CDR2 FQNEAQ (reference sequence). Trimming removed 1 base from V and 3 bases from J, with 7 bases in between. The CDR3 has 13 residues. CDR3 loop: CASSLEDFYEQYF. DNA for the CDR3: TGTGCCAGCAGCTTAGAGGACTTCTACGAGCAGTACTTC.

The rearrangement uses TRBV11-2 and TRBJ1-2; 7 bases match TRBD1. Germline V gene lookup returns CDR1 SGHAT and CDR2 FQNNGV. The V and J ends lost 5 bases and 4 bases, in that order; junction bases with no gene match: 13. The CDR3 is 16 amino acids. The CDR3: CASSKIGAGGGYGYTF. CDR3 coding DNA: TGTGCCAGCAGCAAAATAGGGGCAGGGGGTGGCTATGGCTACACCTTC.

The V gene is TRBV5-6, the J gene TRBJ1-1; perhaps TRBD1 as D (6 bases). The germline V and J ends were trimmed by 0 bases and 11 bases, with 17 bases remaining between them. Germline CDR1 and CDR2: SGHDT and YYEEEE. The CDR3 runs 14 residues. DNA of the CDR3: TGTGCCAGCAGCTTGGCCCTTCGGACAGACGGGGCTTTCTTT. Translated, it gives CASSLALRTDGAFF.

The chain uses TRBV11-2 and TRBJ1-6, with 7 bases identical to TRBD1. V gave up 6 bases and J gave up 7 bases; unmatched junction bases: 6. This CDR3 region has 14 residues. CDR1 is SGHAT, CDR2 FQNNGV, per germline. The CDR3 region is CASSGQELNSPLHF. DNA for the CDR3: TGTGCCAGCAGTGGACAGGAGTTGAATTCACCCCTCCACTTT.

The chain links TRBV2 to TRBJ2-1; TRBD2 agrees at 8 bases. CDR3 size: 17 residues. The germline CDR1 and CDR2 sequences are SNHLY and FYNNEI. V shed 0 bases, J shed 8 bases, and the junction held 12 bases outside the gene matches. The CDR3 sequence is CASSEARPSGLVDEQFF. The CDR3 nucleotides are TGTGCCAGCAGTGAAGCTAGGCCTAGCGGGTTGGTCGATGAGCAGTTCTTC. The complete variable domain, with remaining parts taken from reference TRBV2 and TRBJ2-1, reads EPEVTQTPSHQVTQMGQEVILRCVPISNHLYFYWYRQILGQKVEFLVSFYNNEISEKSEIFDDQFSVERPDGSNFTLKIRSTKLEDSAMYFCASSEARPSGLVDEQFFGPGTRLTVL.